Listed here is a single T cell receptor beta chain. No antigen is known for it. These data are taken from a study of glioma-infiltrating T cells. Points from the study as a whole: Non-neoplastic patients had below-expected tissue-blood divergence, while all gliomas exceeded expectation. Very few CDR3 sequences were shared between tissue and blood.

The J segment lost 4 bases and the V segment lost 4 bases, leaving 5 bases of the junction unmatched. The V gene's germline CDR1 is MNHEY and CDR2 SVGEGT. The CDR3 length is 16 residues. Amplification of TCR alpha and beta CDR3 regions from RNA used iRepertoire nested multiplex PCR. For one-step reverse transcription and amplification, about 90-400 ng of tissue mRNA or PBMC total RNA was used. Each CDR3 protein gets one entry after TCRdb re-called the multiplex PCR reads with MiXCR. The repertoire holds roughly 100,000 distinct CDR3 sequences, with 40% as singletons. The receptor's source is a human donor with low-grade glioma or glioblastoma, undergoing nonglioma brain surgery, or in good health (not recorded which). Sequenced material: glioma tissue, nonneoplastic brain tissue, or PBMCs (not recorded which). V is TRBV6-2 or TRBV6-3 and J is TRBJ2-2; 11 positions agree with TRBD1. The CDR3 region is CASSSYGTGGTGELFF. CDR3 DNA sequence: TGTGCCAGCAGTTCTTACGGGACAGGGGGCACCGGGGAGCTGTTTTTT.